One sample yielded the 14 T cell receptor beta chains listed below, sequenced in a study of blood T cell repertoires in COVID-19. TCRdb's copy holds only in-frame clones and misses some; the assay was immunoSEQ multiplex PCR. In the table there are about 120,000 clones, roughly 87% of which are singletons. The sequencing input was peripheral blood. These receptor sequences come from a man older than 75 with acute or convalescent COVID-19.

The chain recombines TRBV6-5 with TRBJ1-5; 9 bases map to TRBD1. Unmatched junction bases numbered 6, after V lost 6 bases and J lost 3 bases. Germline-derived CDR1 and CDR2 are MNHEY and SVGAGI. This CDR3 comprises 15 residues. The CDR3 loop is CASSSGQGINQPQHF. DNA of the CDR3: TGTGCCAGCAGCTCGGGACAGGGCATCAATCAGCCCCAGCATTTT.

This clone was detected only a few times. The CDR3 region has the DNA TGCGCCAGCAGCCAAGGGGAGGGGAATTCACCCCTCCACTTT. Amino acids: CASSQGEGNSPLHF. V and J are TRBV4-3 and TRBJ1-6; tentative D call: TRBD1 (5 bases). The CDR3 length is 14 residues. V was pared by 1 base and J by 7 bases, with 8 bases between. The germline V gene encodes CDR1 LGHNA and CDR2 YSLEER.

The chain couples TRBV19 to TRBJ1-5; D is perhaps TRBD1 (5 bases). Looked up from germline, CDR1 is LNHDA and CDR2 is SQIVND (reference sequence). V was trimmed by 0 bases and J by 4 bases, leaving 10 bases between them. This CDR3 region has 15 residues. The CDR3 region has the DNA TGTGCCAGTAGTATAGAAGGGGATCGGAATCAGCCCCAGCATTTT. Translation: CASSIEGDRNQPQHF. Full variable domain (missing parts from reference TRBV19 and TRBJ1-5): DGGITQSPKYLFRKEGQNVTLSCEQNLNHDAMYWYRQDPGQGLRLIYYSQIVNDFQKGDIAEGYSVSREKKESFPLTVTSAQKNPTAFYLCASSIEGDRNQPQHFGDGTRLSIL.

This chain joins TRBV10-3 and TRBJ2-1; weak D call: TRBD1 (5 bases). The CDR3 has 13 amino acids. The V end was cut by 7 bases, the J end by 1 base, with 8 bases between. Looked up from germline, CDR1 is ENHRY and CDR2 is SYGVKD. As DNA, the CDR3 is TGTGCCATCAATCAGGGATCCTACAATGAGCAGTTCTTC. It yields the protein CAINQGSYNEQFF.

The CDR3 nucleotides read TGTGCCAGCAGCGCTTCGTGGCGCACAGATACGCAGTATTTT. This translates into CASSASWRTDTQYF. J is TRBJ2-3 and V is TRBV28; D remains ambiguous. The CDR3 covers 14 residues. The germline gives CDR1 MDHEN, CDR2 SYDVKM. V lost 6 bases to trimming and J lost 1 base, with 11 bases between them.

The chain recombines TRBV28 with TRBJ2-1; 10 bases match TRBD2. V dropped 8 bases and J dropped 4; count of bases not matched to a gene: 5. The CDR3 loop spans 14 amino acids. Germline loops: CDR1 MDHEN, CDR2 SYDVKM. The CDR3 nucleotides read TGTGCCAGCTACGGGACTAGCGCTTACAATGAGCAGTTCTTC. It yields the protein CASYGTSAYNEQFF.

This chain links TRBV2 with TRBJ2-1; D possibly corresponds to TRBD2 (6 bases). Germline loops: CDR1 SNHLY, CDR2 FYNNEI. The CDR3 sequence is 12 residues long. V was pared by 4 bases and J by 10 bases, with 11 bases between. CDR3 residues: CASSGGDGEQFF. Here the CDR3 DNA reads TGTGCCAGCAGTGGCGGGGATGGAGAGCAGTTCTTC.

The rearrangement uses TRBV6-5 and TRBJ1-2; TRBD1 agrees at 9 bases. CDR1 and CDR2 (germline): MNHEY, SVGAGI. The ends lost 0 bases at V and 6 bases at J; junction bases unmatched: 5. The CDR3 length is 15 residues. The CDR3 DNA sequence: TGTGCCAGCAGTTACTCAAGGACAGGGGTGGATGGCTACACCTTC. Translated: CASSYSRTGVDGYTF.

This chain uses TRBV7-3 with TRBJ2-5; TRBD2 is a possible D gene (6 bases). The CDR3 runs 14 residues. Trimming took 4 bases from V and 2 from J, leaving 11 bases between them. CDR1 and CDR2 from the germline V gene are SGHTA and FQGTGA. This chain's CDR3 is CASSWRAGQETQYF. The CDR3 nucleotides are TGTGCCAGCAGCTGGAGGGCGGGGCAAGAGACCCAGTACTTC.

In this sample, this clone turned up once. This rearrangement joins TRBV3-1 (or the pseudogene TRBV3-2) to TRBJ1-1, with D perhaps matching TRBD1 (6 bases). Trimming shortened V by 5 bases and J by 4 bases, and 17 bases separated the two germline ends. Germline CDR1 reads LGHDT; CDR2 reads YNNKEL (reference sequence). This CDR3 comprises 15 residues. CDR3 loop: CASSTRAGAITEAFF. The CDR3 DNA reads TGTGCCAGCAGCACCCGTGCGGGGGCTATCACTGAAGCTTTCTTT.

This chain uses TRBV7-3 with TRBJ1-3; 8 nucleotides agree with TRBD1. The V and J ends lost 3 bases and 4 bases, in that order; junction bases with no gene match: 14. The CDR3 length is 18 residues. Per germline, CDR1 SGHTA and CDR2 FQGTGA. The CDR3 reads CASSFEDRVPSRGNTIYF. The CDR3 DNA reads as TGTGCCAGCAGCTTCGAGGACAGGGTGCCCTCACGAGGAAACACCATATATTTT.

The rearrangement links TRBV19 to TRBJ2-2; perhaps TRBD1 as D (5 bases). With 11 bases removed from V and 4 bases from J, the gap between germline ends came to 20 bases. Germline V CDR1 and CDR2: LNHDA, SQIVND (reference sequence). The CDR3 is 15 amino acids. The CDR3 DNA follows: TGTGCCGCAACCGACAGAACTCTCTCCACCGGGGAGCTGTTTTTT. Protein sequence: CAATDRTLSTGELFF.

With respect to this clone: At one boundary the junction diverges from the germline segment, which might be a read error. The chain carries TRBV5-6 and TRBJ2-6; D possibly corresponds to TRBD1 (6 bases). The CDR3 runs to 15 residues. CDR1 and CDR2 (germline): SGHDT, YYEEEE. The CDR3 DNA is TGTGCCAGCAGTTTGGGACAAGCTGGGGCCAACGTCCTGACTTTC. This translates into CASSLGQAGANVLTF.

This chain connects TRBV9 to TRBJ2-3; TRBD1 is a possible D gene (5 bases). Trimming pared 1 base from V and 5 bases from J, leaving 8 bases between. CDR3 size: 13 residues. CDR1 and CDR2 (germline): SGDLS, YYNGEE. CDR3 DNA sequence: TGTGCCAGCAGCGTACTGGGGCAAGATACGCAGTATTTT. Translation gives CASSVLGQDTQYF. Combining the CDR3 with reference TRBV9 and TRBJ2-3 gives the whole variable domain DSGVTQTPKHLITATGQRVTLRCSPRSGDLSVYWYQQSLDQGLQFLIQYYNGEERAKGNILERFSAQQFPDLHSELNLSSLELGDSALYFCASSVLGQDTQYFGPGTRLTVL.